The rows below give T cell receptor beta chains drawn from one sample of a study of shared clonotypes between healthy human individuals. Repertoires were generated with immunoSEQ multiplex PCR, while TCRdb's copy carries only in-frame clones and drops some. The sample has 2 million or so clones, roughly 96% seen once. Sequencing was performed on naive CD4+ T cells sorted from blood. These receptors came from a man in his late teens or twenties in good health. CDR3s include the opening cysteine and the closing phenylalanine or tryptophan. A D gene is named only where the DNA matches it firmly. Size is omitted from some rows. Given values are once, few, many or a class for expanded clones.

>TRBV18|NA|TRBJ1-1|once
CASSPSRGTEAFF
TGTGCCAGCTCCCCCAGCAGGGGAACTGAAGCTTTCTTT
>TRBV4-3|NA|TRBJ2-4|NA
CASSQYARAVDGVWGQYF
TGCGCCAGCAGCCAGTACGCAAGAGCGGTTGATGGGGTCTGGGGCCAGTACTTC
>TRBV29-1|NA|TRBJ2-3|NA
CSPGTSTDTQYF
TGCAGCCCCGGGACATCAACAGATACGCAGTATTTT
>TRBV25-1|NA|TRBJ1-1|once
CASRGPGNTEAFF
TGTGCCAGCAGGGGGCCAGGGAACACTGAAGCTTTCTTT
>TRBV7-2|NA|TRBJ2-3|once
CASSQARADTQYF
TGTGCCAGCAGCCAAGCTAGGGCAGATACGCAGTATTTT
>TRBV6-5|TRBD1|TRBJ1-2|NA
CASRLNRGQGYTF
TGTGCCAGCAGATTGAACAGGGGGCAGGGCTACACCTTC
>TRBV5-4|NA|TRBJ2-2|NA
CASSLVGLGRGELFF
TGTGCCAGCAGCTTGGTAGGCTTAGGCCGCGGGGAGCTGTTTTTT
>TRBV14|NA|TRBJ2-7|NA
CASSLRDGSYEQYF
TGTGCCAGCAGCCTCCGGGATGGCTCCTACGAGCAGTACTTC
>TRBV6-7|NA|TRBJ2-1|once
CASTAWEFF
TGTGCCAGCACCGCTTGGGAGTTCTTC
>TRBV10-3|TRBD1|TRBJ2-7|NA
CAISPPGTGGDEQYF
TGTGCCATCAGCCCCCCCGGGACAGGGGGCGACGAGCAGTACTTC
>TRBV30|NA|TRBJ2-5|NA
CAWSGGLQETQYF
TGTGCCTGGAGTGGCGGGCTCCAAGAGACCCAGTACTTC
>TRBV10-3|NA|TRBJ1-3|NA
CAISGGPAGTGNTIYF
TGTGCCATCAGTGGGGGCCCAGCAGGGACTGGAAACACCATATATTTT
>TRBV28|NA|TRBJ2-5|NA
CASSLPRGMETQYF
TGTGCCAGCAGTTTACCCAGGGGAATGGAGACCCAGTACTTC
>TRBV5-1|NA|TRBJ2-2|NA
CASSAVPSAGELFF
TGCGCCAGCAGCGCCGTCCCTAGTGCCGGGGAGCTGTTTTTT
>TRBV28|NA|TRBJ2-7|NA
CASSFRGHGSLSYEQYF
TGTGCCAGCAGTTTCAGGGGACACGGATCTTTATCCTACGAGCAGTACTTC
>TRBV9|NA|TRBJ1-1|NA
CASSVATAGLWDTEAFF
TGTGCCAGCAGCGTAGCTACGGCAGGGTTGTGGGACACTGAAGCTTTCTTT
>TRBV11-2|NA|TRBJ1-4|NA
CASSPAFPGAKEKLFF
TGTGCCAGCAGCCCCGCTTTTCCAGGGGCAAAAGAAAAACTGTTTTTT
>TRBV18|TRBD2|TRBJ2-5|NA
CASSPYTSGETQYF
TGTGCCAGCTCACCCTACACTAGCGGGGAGACCCAGTACTTC
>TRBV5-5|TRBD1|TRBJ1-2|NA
CASSRRTGDGYTF
TGTGCCAGCAGCCGTCGGACAGGGGATGGCTACACCTTC
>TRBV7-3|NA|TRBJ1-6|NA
CASSLSGGGNSPLHF
TGTGCCAGCAGCTTAAGTGGGGGAGGCAATTCACCCCTCCACTTT
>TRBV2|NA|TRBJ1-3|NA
CASRQSSGNTIYF
TGTGCCAGCAGACAGAGCTCTGGAAACACCATATATTTT
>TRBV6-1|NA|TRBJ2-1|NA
CASRRAFGIDEQFF
TGTGCCAGCAGGCGGGCGTTCGGGATCGATGAGCAGTTCTTC
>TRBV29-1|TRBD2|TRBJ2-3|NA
CTASTGGGTDTQYF
TGCACCGCTTCAACGGGGGGTGGGACAGATACGCAGTATTTT
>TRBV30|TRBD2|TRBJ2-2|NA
CAWSPGSGSWTGELFF
TGTGCCTGGAGTCCCGGTAGCGGGAGTTGGACCGGGGAGCTGTTTTTT
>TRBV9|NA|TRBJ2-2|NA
CACTEEQATGELFF
TGTGCCTGCACAGAGGAACAGGCCACCGGGGAGCTGTTTTTT
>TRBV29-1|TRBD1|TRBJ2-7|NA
CSTSRTGVSSYEQYF
TGCAGCACGTCTCGGACAGGGGTGAGCTCCTACGAGCAGTACTTC
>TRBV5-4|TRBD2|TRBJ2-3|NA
CASSPSGGTDTQYF
TGTGCCAGCAGCCCTAGCGGGGGCACAGATACGCAGTATTTT
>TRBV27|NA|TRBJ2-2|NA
CASKVGGWNTGELFF
TGTGCCAGCAAGGTTGGGGGCTGGAACACCGGGGAGCTGTTTTTT
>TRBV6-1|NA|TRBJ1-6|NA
CASSAPPTLNNSPLHF
TGTGCCAGCAGTGCCCCCCCGACATTGAATAATTCACCCCTCCACTTT
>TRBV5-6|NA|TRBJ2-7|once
CASSLGHEQYF
TGTGCCAGCAGCTTGGGCCACGAGCAGTACTTC
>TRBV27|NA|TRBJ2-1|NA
CASSFIRTYGDEQFF
TGTGCCAGCAGCTTCATCCGGACATACGGCGATGAGCAGTTCTTC
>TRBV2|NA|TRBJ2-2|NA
CASKTGFANTGELFF
TGTGCCAGCAAAACTGGGTTCGCGAACACCGGGGAGCTGTTTTTT
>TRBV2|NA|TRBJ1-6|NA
CATALTPRESPLHF
TGTGCCACCGCACTCACACCCAGGGAATCACCCCTCCACTTT
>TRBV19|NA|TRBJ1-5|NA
CASTDSKNQPQHF
TGTGCCAGTACGGACAGCAAGAATCAGCCCCAGCATTTT
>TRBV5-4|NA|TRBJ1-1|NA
CASSIDRRNTEAFF
TGTGCCAGCAGCATCGACAGGCGGAACACTGAAGCTTTCTTT
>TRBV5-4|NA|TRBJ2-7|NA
CASSATQGTYEQYF
TGTGCCAGCAGCGCAACACAGGGTACCTACGAGCAGTACTTC
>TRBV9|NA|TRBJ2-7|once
CASSVAPGTQNIYEQYF
TGTGCCAGCAGCGTCGCTCCCGGGACACAGAATATCTACGAGCAGTACTTC
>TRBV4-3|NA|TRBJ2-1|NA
CASSQDPGAYNEQFF
TGCGCCAGCAGCCAAGATCCCGGGGCTTACAATGAGCAGTTCTTC
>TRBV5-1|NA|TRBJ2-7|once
CASSPAGLYEQYF
TGCGCCAGCAGCCCGGCCGGGTTGTACGAGCAGTACTTC
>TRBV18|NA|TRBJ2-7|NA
CASSPTGTEPYEQYF
TGTGCCAGCTCACCGACCGGGACGGAACCCTACGAGCAGTACTTC
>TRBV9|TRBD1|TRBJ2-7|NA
CASSAEGQGAYEQYF
TGTGCCAGCAGCGCAGAAGGACAGGGCGCCTACGAGCAGTACTTC
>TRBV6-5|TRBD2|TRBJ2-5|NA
CASTPTSGRFETQYF
TGTGCCAGCACTCCCACTAGCGGGAGGTTTGAGACCCAGTACTTC
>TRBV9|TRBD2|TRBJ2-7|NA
CASSAGTSAYEQYF
TGTGCCAGCAGCGCCGGGACTAGCGCCTACGAGCAGTACTTC
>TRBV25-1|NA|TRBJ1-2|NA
CASSPLGGGGRRGYTF
TGTGCCAGCAGTCCCCTCGGTGGGGGGGGCCGACGAGGCTACACCTTC
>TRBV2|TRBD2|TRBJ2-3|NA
CASSQRTSGGTDTQYF
TGTGCCAGCAGTCAACGGACTAGCGGAGGCACAGATACGCAGTATTTT
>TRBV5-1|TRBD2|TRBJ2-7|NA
CASSPTSASSYEQYF
TGCGCCAGCAGCCCGACTAGCGCGAGCTCCTACGAGCAGTACTTC
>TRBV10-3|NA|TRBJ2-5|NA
CAISGVTETQYF
TGTGCCATCAGTGGGGTTACAGAGACCCAGTACTTC
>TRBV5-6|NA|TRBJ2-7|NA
CASSAQGISIYEQYF
TGTGCCAGCAGCGCACAGGGAATATCCATATACGAGCAGTACTTC
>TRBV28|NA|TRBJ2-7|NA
CASSLREEQYF
TGTGCCAGCAGTTTAAGGGAAGAGCAGTACTTC
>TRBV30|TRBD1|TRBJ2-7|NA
CAWSRGTESSYEQYF
TGTGCCTGGAGTAGGGGGACAGAGAGCTCCTACGAGCAGTACTTC
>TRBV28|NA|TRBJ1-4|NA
CASSFVNEKLFF
TGTGCCAGCAGTTTTGTCAATGAAAAACTGTTTTTT
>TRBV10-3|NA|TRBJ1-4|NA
CAISESDPLATNEKLFF
TGTGCCATCAGTGAGTCCGACCCACTAGCAACTAATGAAAAACTGTTTTTT
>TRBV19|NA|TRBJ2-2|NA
CASSIDQLIGELFF
TGTGCCAGTAGTATAGACCAGCTAATCGGGGAGCTGTTTTTT
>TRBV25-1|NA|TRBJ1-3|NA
CASSEPSGNTIYF
TGTGCCAGCAGTGAGCCTTCTGGAAACACCATATATTTT
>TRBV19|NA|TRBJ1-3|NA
CASSSGPNSGNTIYF
TGTGCCAGTAGTTCGGGGCCCAACTCTGGAAACACCATATATTTT
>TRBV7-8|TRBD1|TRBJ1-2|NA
CASSFAGTDYGYTF
TGTGCCAGCAGCTTCGCCGGGACAGATTATGGCTACACCTTC
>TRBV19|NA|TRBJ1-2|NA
CRGRSSYGYTF
TGCCGCGGACGATCTTCCTATGGCTACACCTTC